The 23 T cell receptor beta chains presented below share a single source sample, sequenced in a study of CD8 T cells in ankylosing spondylitis. TCRdb redid the calling of the 5' RACE reads with MiXCR, one entry per CDR3 protein. Of 150,000 to 200,000 distinct CDR3 sequences in the sample, approximately 18% were seen once. The specimen sequenced was blood, either unsorted or a sorted T cell fraction (not recorded which). These receptors were taken from a male donor aged 10 to 35 with ankylosing spondylitis or in good health (not recorded which).

This clonotype was seen ten or more times. This chain connects TRBV6-1 to TRBJ2-1; 7 positions agree with TRBD2. This CDR3 comprises 13 residues. Germline CDR1 is MNHNS and CDR2 is SASEGT. Trimming cost V 7 bases and J 4 bases; bases outside gene matches: 4. The CDR3 here is CASKRETYNEQFF. The CDR3, as DNA: TGTGCCAGCAAGCGGGAAACTTACAATGAGCAGTTCTTC.

This sequence joins TRBV20-1 and TRBJ2-7; tentatively, D is TRBD1 or TRBD2 (5 bases each). This CDR3 contains 13 residues. Germline assignment: CDR1 DFQATT and CDR2 SNEGSKA (reference sequence). V lost 5 bases to trimming and J lost 3 bases, with 14 bases between them. Written as DNA, the CDR3 is TGCAGTGCTGTCGCCTTTGGGGGCTACGAGCAGTACTTC. Amino acids: CSAVAFGGYEQYF.

The genes are TRBV11-3 and TRBJ2-1; 14 positions agree with TRBD2. The CDR3 covers 18 residues. Germline V gene lookup returns CDR1 SGHNT and CDR2 YENEEA. The V and J ends lost 5 bases and 1 base, in that order; junction bases with no gene match: 7. CDR3 nucleotides: TGTGCCAGCAGCGCTGGACTAGCGGGAGGTTATTCCTACAATGAGCAGTTCTTC. It translates to CASSAGLAGGYSYNEQFF.

This clonotype occurred many times. The J gene is TRBJ1-5, the V gene TRBV13; D ambiguous. V was cut by 2 bases and J by 2 bases, with 7 bases left in between. This CDR3 is 14 amino acids long. Per germline, CDR1 PRHDT and CDR2 FYEKMQ (reference sequence). The CDR3 here is CASSLSPGNQPQHF. The CDR3 region has the DNA TGTGCCAGCAGCTTATCCCCGGGCAATCAGCCCCAGCATTTT.

V gene TRBV29-1 combines with J gene TRBJ2-7; 9 bases line up with TRBD2. Germline-derived CDR1 and CDR2 are SQVTM and ANQGSEA. Trimming cost V 4 bases and J 5 bases; bases outside gene matches: 9. CDR3 size: 14 residues. CDR3 region: CSVGMASGKNEQYF. CDR3 DNA sequence: TGCAGCGTTGGTATGGCTAGCGGGAAGAACGAGCAGTACTTC.

This clonotype came up many times. The gene calls are TRBV5-1 and TRBJ2-7; D assignment may be TRBD1 or TRBD2 (5 bases each). The V gene lost 4 bases and the J gene lost 4 bases, with 18 bases spanning the gap. Looked up from germline, CDR1 is SGHRS and CDR2 is YFSETQ. The CDR3 extends over 15 amino acids. The CDR3 is CASSPYSGAYYEQYV. In DNA, the CDR3 is TGCGCCAGCAGCCCCTATTCCGGGGCCTATTACGAGCAGTACGTC.

This clonotype was seen a few times. The chain employs TRBV20-1 and TRBJ2-5, with unresolved D. Germline CDR1 reads DFQATT; CDR2 reads SNEGSKA (reference sequence). V was clipped by 1 base and J by 1 base, with 7 bases between them. This CDR3 is 13 amino acids long. In DNA form, the CDR3 reads TGCAGTGCTAGAGCCAGGTCCCAAGAGACCCAGTACTTC. Encoded protein: CSARARSQETQYF.

The chain employs TRBV25-1 and TRBJ2-1; 9 bases fit TRBD1. J lost 3 bases, V lost 3 bases, and 3 bases had no gene match. Germline CDR1 MGHDK, CDR2 SYGVNS. The length of the CDR3 is 15 residues. The CDR3 nucleotides are TGTGCCAGCAGTGAGCCGGGACAGGGCTACAATGAGCAGTTCTTC. Translating it yields CASSEPGQGYNEQFF.

There are a few counts of this clonotype. This chain joins TRBV4-3 and TRBJ2-7; 11 bases agree with TRBD2. This CDR3 contains 15 residues. After removal of 3 bases from V and 3 bases from J, the junction contained 4 bases not matched to a gene. Germline loops: CDR1 LGHNA, CDR2 YSLEER. CDR3 DNA sequence: TGCGCCAGCAGCCAGGGACTAGCGGTAATCTACGAGCAGTACTTC. As protein: CASSQGLAVIYEQYF.

J is TRBJ2-1 and V is TRBV7-2, with 10 bases aligning to TRBD2. J gave up 4 bases and V 5 bases, and 5 bases lay outside the gene matches. Germline V gives CDR1 SGHTA, CDR2 FQGNSA. The CDR3 is made up of 15 amino acids. CDR3 residues: CASSTSGREYNEQFF. The CDR3 DNA follows: TGTGCCAGCAGCACAAGCGGGAGGGAATACAATGAGCAGTTCTTC.

This clonotype was seen many times. The CDR3 here is CASSYGTTTLIGQYF. The DNA for the CDR3 is TGTGCCAGCAGTTATGGGACAACCACTCTAATTGGGCAGTACTTC. This chain links TRBV6-5 with TRBJ2-7, with a tentative D call TRBD1 (6 bases). This CDR3 is 15 amino acids long. Per germline, CDR1 MNHEY and CDR2 SVGAGI. The V and J ends lost 3 bases and 9 bases respectively, with 21 bases between them.

This clonotype was detected ten times or more. V is TRBV12-3 or TRBV12-4 and J is TRBJ2-3; a possible D gene is TRBD1 (6 bases). The CDR3 runs 13 residues. V lost 8 bases and J 0 bases, leaving 9 bases between the germline ends. The CDR3 loop is CASVGASTDTQYF. The CDR3 bases are TGTGCCAGCGTGGGGGCTAGCACAGATACGCAGTATTTT.

This clonotype was picked up many times. The chain is built from TRBV9 and TRBJ2-7; 8 positions match TRBD2. CDR1 is SGDLS, CDR2 YYNGEE, per germline. V gave up 4 bases and J gave up 0 bases; unmatched junction bases: 9. The CDR3 consists of 16 residues. CDR3 in DNA: TGTGCCAGCAGCTTTCGTAGCGGGAAGAACTCCTACGAGCAGTACGTC. This sequence encodes CASSFRSGKNSYEQYV.

This sequence joins TRBV4-2 and TRBJ1-1, with TRBD1 as a possible D gene (6 bases). The CDR3 length is 15 residues. Germline lookup yields CDR1 LGHNA and CDR2 YNFKEQ. V was clipped by 1 base and J by 0 bases, with 9 bases between them. CDR3: CASSQGTEVNTEAFF. CDR3 coding DNA: TGTGCCAGCAGCCAAGGGACAGAGGTGAACACTGAAGCTTTCTTT.

Many counts were recorded for this clonotype. This chain joins TRBV19 and TRBJ1-1, with 11 bases lining up with TRBD1. Trimming removed 5 bases from V and 1 base from J; junction bases left unmatched: 3. The CDR3 sequence is 15 residues long. Germline assignment: CDR1 LNHDA and CDR2 SQIVND (reference sequence). CDR3 loop: CASSVGTGGNTEAFF. DNA of the CDR3: TGTGCCAGTAGTGTGGGGACAGGGGGGAACACTGAAGCTTTCTTT.

This clonotype was counted many times. This chain connects TRBV5-1 to TRBJ2-7; D possibly uses TRBD1 or TRBD2 (6 bases each). From germline, CDR1 is SGHRS and CDR2 YFSETQ. Trimming took 0 bases from V and 5 from J, leaving 12 bases between them. The CDR3 is 14 residues long. The CDR3 loop is CASSLEWGADEQYF. DNA for the CDR3: TGCGCCAGCAGCTTGGAGTGGGGGGCCGACGAGCAGTACTTC. The full variable domain, with the rest looked up from reference TRBV5-1 and TRBJ2-7, is KAGVTQTPRYLIKTRGQQVTLSCSPISGHRSVSWYQQTPGQGLQFLFEYFSETQRNKGNFPGRFSGRQFSNSRSEMNVSTLELGDSALYLCASSLEWGADEQYFGPGTRLTVT.

At least ten counts were recorded for this clonotype. J is TRBJ1-2 and V is TRBV11-2; D is possibly TRBD1 (5 bases). This CDR3 is built from 15 residues. Trimming stripped 2 bases from V and 2 bases from J, with 12 bases between. Germline values: CDR1 SGHAT, CDR2 FQNNGV. The CDR3 loop is CASSLNRRANYGYTF. In DNA form, the CDR3 reads TGTGCCAGCAGCTTAAACAGGAGAGCAAACTATGGCTACACCTTC.

There are many counts of this clonotype. V usage is TRBV5-1 and J usage is TRBJ1-1, with unresolved D. Trimming took off 4 bases at V and 6 bases at J, with 16 bases between the two ends. The CDR3 runs 14 residues. Germline V gene sequence: CDR1 SGHRS, CDR2 YFSETQ. Here the CDR3 reads CASSGATVPAEAFF. The CDR3 nucleotides read TGCGCCAGCAGCGGCGCTACAGTCCCGGCTGAAGCTTTCTTT.

This clonotype occurred a few times. This chain joins TRBV5-1 and TRBJ2-7, with 8 bases identical to TRBD2. CDR3 length equals 15 residues. The germline CDR1 and CDR2 sequences are SGHRS and YFSETQ. V lost 1 base to trimming and J lost 2 bases; unmatched junction nucleotides: 5. CDR3 residues: CASSLLSGGAYEQYF. The CDR3 DNA follows: TGCGCCAGCAGCTTGTTGTCCGGGGGGGCCTACGAGCAGTACTTC.

This clonotype was counted many times. The chain combines TRBV12-3 or TRBV12-4 with TRBJ2-1, with D uncertain. The CDR3 totals 15 residues. V lost 5 bases and J 0 bases, leaving 11 bases between the germline ends. CDR3 nucleotide sequence: TGTGCCAGCAGTCAAGACTCCCTCTCCTACAATGAGCAGTTCTTC. It encodes CASSQDSLSYNEQFF.

In its sample, this clonotype was seen many times. This chain joins TRBV7-9 and TRBJ2-3; TRBD2 matches 9 bases. The CDR3 totals 19 residues. J gave up 1 base and V 2 bases, and 13 bases lay outside the gene matches. Germline V CDR1 and CDR2: SEHNR, FQNEAQ (reference sequence). CDR3 residues: CASSLPNQLAGEGTDTQYF. As DNA, the CDR3 is TGTGCCAGCAGCTTACCGAACCAATTAGCGGGAGAGGGCACAGATACGCAGTATTTT.

This clonotype was seen at least ten times. This chain joins TRBV4-1 and TRBJ2-3; 10 nucleotides line up with TRBD2. The CDR3 has 18 amino acids. Per the germline V gene, CDR1 is MGHRA and CDR2 is YSYEKL. V lost 1 base, J lost 5 bases, and 12 bases stayed unmatched. CDR3 in amino acids: CASSQGPASGRRRDTQYF. Written as DNA, the CDR3 is TGCGCCAGCAGCCAAGGGCCGGCTAGCGGGAGAAGGAGAGATACGCAGTATTTT.

This clonotype was observed at least ten times. V and J are TRBV6-5 and TRBJ2-7; D not resolved. CDR3 length: 14 amino acids. V dropped 0 bases and J dropped 3 bases, with 9 bases sitting between them. The germline V gene has CDR1 MNHEY and CDR2 SVGAGI. Here the CDR3 reads CASSYSSADYEQYF. CDR3 DNA: TGTGCCAGCAGTTACTCGTCGGCGGACTACGAGCAGTACTTC.